This TCR beta chain is from a study of blood T cell repertoires in COVID-19. In the study overall: The samples span acute and convalescent COVID-19 from the United States, Italy and Spain. The cDNA or gDNA used as material had been derived from T cells, B-cell-depleted T cells, or PBMCs.

The age range of participants was about 18 to 90 years, with residence in approximately 25 US areas. Germline assignment: CDR1 SGHNT and CDR2 YYREEE (reference sequence). CDR3 size: 16 residues. Deletions cut 3 bases from V and 7 bases from J, with 19 bases between. As processed by the authors: Quantification of nucleated cells was approximated via reference gene primer amplification. Repertoires were generated with immunoSEQ multiplex PCR, while TCRdb's copy carries only in-frame clones and drops some. The V and J calls and clone size come from that table; D and trimming were worked out from the DNA. The sample consists of 200,000 to 250,000 clones, over 80% of them appearing once.

Sequenced input: PBMCs or T cells enriched from blood (not recorded which). The chain joins TRBV5-4 to TRBJ1-4; D is unresolved. This TCR came from a woman aged 25-40 years who had been exposed to COVID-19. The CDR3 DNA follows: TGTGCCAGCAGCTATTTGGACGGGATCGGCAGTGAAAAACTGTTTTTT. Its translation: CASSYLDGIGSEKLFF.